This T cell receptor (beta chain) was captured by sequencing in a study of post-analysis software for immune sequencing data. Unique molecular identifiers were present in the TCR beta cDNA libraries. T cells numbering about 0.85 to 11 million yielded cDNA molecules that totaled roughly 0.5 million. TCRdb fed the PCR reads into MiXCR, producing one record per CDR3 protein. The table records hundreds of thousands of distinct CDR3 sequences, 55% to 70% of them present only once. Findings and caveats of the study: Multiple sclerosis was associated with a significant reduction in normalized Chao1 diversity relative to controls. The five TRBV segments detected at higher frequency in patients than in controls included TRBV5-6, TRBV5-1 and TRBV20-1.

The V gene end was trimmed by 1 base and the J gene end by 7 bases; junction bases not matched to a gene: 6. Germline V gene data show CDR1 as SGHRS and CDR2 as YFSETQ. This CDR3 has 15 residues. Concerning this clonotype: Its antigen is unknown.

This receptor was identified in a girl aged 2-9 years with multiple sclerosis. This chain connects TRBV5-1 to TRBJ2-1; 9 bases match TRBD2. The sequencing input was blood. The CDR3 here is CASSLWLAGRNEQFF. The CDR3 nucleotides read TGCGCCAGCAGCTTGTGGCTAGCGGGAAGGAATGAGCAGTTCTTC. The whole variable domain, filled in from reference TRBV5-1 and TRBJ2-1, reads KAGVTQTPRYLIKTRGQQVTLSCSPISGHRSVSWYQQTPGQGLQFLFEYFSETQRNKGNFPGRFSGRQFSNSRSEMNVSTLELGDSALYLCASSLWLAGRNEQFFGPGTRLTVL.